The 14 T cell receptor beta chains given below trace back to one sample, sequenced in a study of shared clonotypes between healthy human individuals. Measured with immunoSEQ multiplex PCR; TCRdb has only the in-frame clones, and not every one. The sample shows about 2.1 million clones, 93% of them seen only once. CD45RO-negative, CCR7-selected cells formed the naive CD8 fraction, which excluded terminally differentiated effector memory CD45RA+ cells. Input material: naive CD8+ T cells from PBMCs. The receptors were gathered from a man aged 18 to 35 in good health. Some clones in this sample may be carry-over from other donors' samples.

The count of this clone is one. CDR3 nucleotides: TGTGCCAGCAGCATGTGGCCGGGACTAGCGGGAGCAGCAGATACGCAGTATTTT. Residues: CASSMWPGLAGAADTQYF. J is TRBJ2-3 and V is TRBV5-5; TRBD2 aligns across 14 bases. V shed 4 bases, J shed 4 bases, and the junction held 11 bases outside the gene matches. The CDR3 totals 18 residues. Germline V gene sequence: CDR1 SGHKS, CDR2 YYEKEE (reference sequence). Supplemented by reference TRBV5-5 and TRBJ2-3, the full variable domain reads DAGVTQSPTHLIKTRGQQVTLRCSPISGHKSVSWYQQVLGQGPQFIFQYYEKEERGRGNFPDRFSARQFPNYSSELNVNALLLGDSALYLCASSMWPGLAGAADTQYFGPGTRLTVL.

V gene TRBV23-1 combines with J gene TRBJ2-1; 7 bases map to TRBD2. TRBV23-1 falls under the ORF class, with uncertain function. This CDR3 contains 17 residues. The ends lost 0 bases at V and 1 base at J; junction bases unmatched: 6. The DNA for the CDR3 is TGCGCCAGCAGTCAATCGATCGGGACTATTTCCTACAATGAGCAGTTCTTC. Residues: CASSQSIGTISYNEQFF.

V and J are TRBV14 and TRBJ1-1; 7 nucleotides line up with TRBD1. The CDR3 has 16 residues. Germline V gene data show CDR1 as SGHDN and CDR2 as FVKESK. The V and J ends lost 1 base and 2 bases, in that order; junction bases with no gene match: 7. CDR3 loop: CASSQGETGVNTEAFF. CDR3 sequence (DNA): TGTGCCAGCAGCCAAGGAGAAACAGGGGTTAACACTGAAGCTTTCTTT.

The gene calls are TRBV10-2 and TRBJ2-1, with 11 positions matching TRBD2. From germline, CDR1 is WSHSY and CDR2 SAAADI. Trimming at V came to 2 bases and at J to 16 bases, leaving 13 bases not matched to a gene. The CDR3 covers 15 residues. DNA of the CDR3: TGCGCCAGCAGTGAGGGACTAGCGGGTAAAAGCCCCCTTTTCTTC. Amino acid sequence: CASSEGLAGKSPLFF.

The V and J genes are TRBV7-9 and TRBJ1-1; a possible D gene is TRBD1 (6 bases). This CDR3 comprises 15 residues. The V and J ends lost 5 bases and 1 base respectively, with 14 bases between them. CDR1 and CDR2 from the germline V gene are SEHNR and FQNEAQ (reference sequence). The CDR3 DNA reads TGTGCCAGCAGCCCCTCGGGGGGCAGGAACACTGAAGCTTTCTTT. The encoded protein is CASSPSGGRNTEAFF.

The rearrangement joins TRBV30 to TRBJ2-3; 11 nucleotides match TRBD2. Germline V gives CDR1 GTSNPN, CDR2 SVGIG (reference sequence). The CDR3 extends over 17 amino acids. The V segment lost 0 bases and the J segment 2 bases; nucleotides outside the gene matches: 7. The DNA of the CDR3 is TGTGCCTGGAGTGTCCGGTTGGGACTAGCGGTCACAGATACGCAGTATTTT. Encoded protein: CAWSVRLGLAVTDTQYF. The variable domain in full, with the rest retrieved from reference TRBV30 and TRBJ2-3, is SQTIHQWPATLVQPVGSPLSLECTVEGTSNPNLYWYRQAAGRGLQLLFYSVGIGQISSEVPQNLSASRPQDRQFILSSKKLLLSDSGFYLCAWSVRLGLAVTDTQYFGPGTRLTVL.

V is TRBV5-3 and J is TRBJ1-1, with a tentative D call TRBD1 (5 bases). TRBV5-3 is marked as an open reading frame, function uncertain. V was cut by 4 bases and J by 3 bases, with 7 bases left in between. The CDR3 covers 12 residues. CDR3 protein: CARSRGDTEAFF. In DNA, the CDR3 is TGTGCCAGAAGCCGGGGGGACACTGAAGCTTTCTTT.

This chain links TRBV5-6 with TRBJ1-6; 8 bases fit TRBD1. J lost 7 bases, V lost 2 bases, and 2 bases had no gene match. The germline V gene has CDR1 SGHDT and CDR2 YYEEEE. The CDR3 extends over 14 amino acids. The CDR3 here is CASSFTGGNSPLHF. The CDR3 nucleotides are TGTGCCAGCAGCTTTACAGGGGGAAATTCACCCCTCCACTTT. The complete variable domain, with remaining parts taken from reference TRBV5-6 and TRBJ1-6, reads DAGVTQSPTHLIKTRGQQVTLRCSPKSGHDTVSWYQQALGQGPQFIFQYYEEEERQRGNFPDRFSGHQFPNYSSELNVNALLLGDSALYLCASSFTGGNSPLHFGNGTRLTVT.

The chain combines TRBV7-2 with TRBJ1-1; no reliable D call. Between the trimmed V and J ends, which lost 1 base and 5 bases, there was a span of 11 bases. The CDR3 runs to 14 residues. The germline gives CDR1 SGHTA, CDR2 FQGNSA. The CDR3 DNA reads as TGTGCCAGCAGCTTAGAGGTAGTGGGGACTGAAGCTTTCTTT. It specifies CASSLEVVGTEAFF.

This clone was found a few times. This chain uses TRBV5-6 with TRBJ1-1; no reliable D call. V lost 3 bases and J 1 base, leaving 7 bases between the germline ends. CDR1 SGHDT and CDR2 YYEEEE come from the germline V gene. This CDR3 contains 13 residues. Written as DNA, the CDR3 is TGTGCCAGCAGCTCGGACCAGAACACTGAAGCTTTCTTT. Translation: CASSSDQNTEAFF.

The CDR3 is CASSYSGVNTGELFF. DNA for the CDR3: TGTGCCAGCAGCTATAGCGGGGTGAACACCGGGGAGCTGTTTTTT. The rearrangement links TRBV7-3 to TRBJ2-2; 8 positions agree with TRBD2. The V segment lost 4 bases and the J segment 1 base; nucleotides outside the gene matches: 2. The CDR3 runs 15 residues. Germline CDR1 is SGHTA and CDR2 is FQGTGA.

This chain links TRBV25-1 with TRBJ2-1; possibly TRBD2 for D (6 bases). Germline CDR1 reads MGHDK; CDR2 reads SYGVNS. The CDR3 is made up of 13 amino acids. Trimming took off 2 bases at V and 9 bases at J, with 11 bases between the two ends. CDR3 sequence: CASSEGRTTEQFF. DNA for the CDR3: TGTGCCAGCAGTGAAGGGCGGACTACTGAGCAGTTCTTC.

The chain combines TRBV27 with TRBJ2-7; D is unclear. V dropped 0 bases and J dropped 2 bases, with 17 bases sitting between them. Looked up from germline, CDR1 is MNHEY and CDR2 is SMNVEV (reference sequence). The CDR3 contains 17 residues. CDR3 in DNA: TGTGCCAGCAGTTTATCCCTTGGGCAGGCGCTAACCTACGAGCAGTACTTC. Amino acids: CASSLSLGQALTYEQYF.

The CDR3 here is CASSFVDSGLWEQYF. For the CDR3, the DNA is TGTGCCAGCAGCTTCGTAGACTCCGGATTGTGGGAGCAGTACTTC. The chain employs TRBV5-4 and TRBJ2-7; no clear D. The CDR3 is 15 residues long. Trimming removed 2 bases from V and 7 bases from J, with 19 bases in between. Germline CDR1 is SGHNT and CDR2 is YYREEE (reference sequence).